These 26 T cell receptor beta chains originate from one sample sequenced in a study of blood T cell repertoires in COVID-19. Measured with immunoSEQ multiplex PCR; TCRdb has only the in-frame clones, and not every one. Of around 170,000 clones in the sample, 65% to 90% were seen once. The sample was peripheral blood. Source of these receptors: a human donor in a cohort sampled during active COVID-19.

This rearrangement joins TRBV7-3 to TRBJ1-1, with D unclear. CDR1 SGHTA and CDR2 FQGTGA come from the germline V gene. This CDR3 region has 13 residues. The V end lost 4 bases, the J end lost 2 bases, and 8 bases lay between the germline ends. The CDR3 spells CASSSQINTEAFF. The CDR3 nucleotides read TGTGCCAGCAGCTCCCAAATTAACACTGAAGCTTTCTTT.

The chain combines TRBV27 with TRBJ1-6, with 7 bases lining up with TRBD1. The germline V gene has CDR1 MNHEY and CDR2 SMNVEV (reference sequence). Trimming cost V 3 bases and J 7 bases; bases outside gene matches: 3. This CDR3 has 14 residues. The CDR3 DNA reads as TGTGCCAGCAGTTTCTACAGGGGAAATTCACCCCTCCACTTT. Its protein is CASSFYRGNSPLHF.

The genes are TRBV7-2 and TRBJ2-7; the match to TRBD1 covers 7 bases. V was pared by 3 bases and J by 5 bases, with 4 bases of the junction left unmatched. The CDR3 runs 13 residues. Germline CDR1 SGHTA, CDR2 FQGNSA. This CDR3 is CASSLTGTHEQYF. The CDR3 nucleotides read TGTGCCAGCAGCTTGACAGGGACCCACGAGCAGTACTTC.

The CDR3 here is CASSLDAGSTEAFF. The CDR3 region has the DNA TGTGCCAGCAGCTTAGATGCAGGAAGCACTGAAGCTTTCTTT. This chain connects TRBV7-2 to TRBJ1-1; D is uncertain. V lost 1 base and J lost 4, with 10 bases in between. CDR3 length equals 14 residues. Germline lookup yields CDR1 SGHTA and CDR2 FQGNSA.

This clone was observed once. This rearrangement joins TRBV6-5 to TRBJ2-7; 7 nucleotides agree with TRBD2. The V gene end was trimmed by 6 bases and the J gene end by 6 bases; junction bases not matched to a gene: 14. The CDR3 contains 15 residues. Looked up from germline, CDR1 is MNHEY and CDR2 is SVGAGI. The CDR3 sequence is CASRKGPGDYREQYF. CDR3 nucleotides: TGTGCCAGCAGGAAGGGACCGGGGGACTACCGCGAGCAGTACTTC.

V is TRBV19 and J is TRBJ2-1; perhaps TRBD2 as D (5 bases). There are 14 residues in the CDR3. Trimming shortened V by 5 bases and J by 2 bases, and 10 bases separated the two germline ends. CDR1 is LNHDA and CDR2 is SQIVND in the germline V gene (reference sequence). CDR3 sequence reads: CASSRSGAYNEQFF. The DNA for the CDR3 is TGTGCCAGTAGTCGTTCCGGGGCCTACAATGAGCAGTTCTTC.

The rearrangement links TRBV5-8 to TRBJ1-1; a weak D match, TRBD1 (6 bases). CDR3 length: 13 amino acids. Trimming stripped 2 bases from V and 4 bases from J, with 9 bases between. Germline-derived CDR1 and CDR2 are SGHTS and YDEGEE. The CDR3, as DNA: TGTGCCAGCAGCTTTGAACAGGGCACTGAAGCTTTCTTT. The encoded protein is CASSFEQGTEAFF. The full variable domain, rest sourced from reference TRBV5-8 and TRBJ1-1, is EAGVTQSPTHLIKTRGQQATLRCSPISGHTSVYWYQQALGLGLQFLLWYDEGEERNRGNFPPRFSGRQFPNYSSELNVNALELEDSALYLCASSFEQGTEAFFGQGTRLTVV.

V and J are TRBV3-1 (or the pseudogene TRBV3-2) and TRBJ2-2, with TRBD1 matching 11 bases. This CDR3 has 16 residues. V lost 1 base and J lost 6; bases outside the gene matches: 4. CDR1 and CDR2 from the germline V gene are LGHDT and YNNKEL (reference sequence). CDR3 nucleotide sequence: TGTGCCAGCAGCCAAGGGACAGGGGGCTTGGCCGGGGAGCTGTTTTTT. It specifies CASSQGTGGLAGELFF.

J is TRBJ2-7 and V is TRBV4-2; a weak D match, TRBD2 (6 bases). V was clipped by 1 base and J by 7 bases, with 14 bases between them. The germline CDR1 and CDR2 sequences are LGHNA and YNFKEQ. CDR3 size: 14 residues. The chain's CDR3 is CASSQGRDLREQYF. The DNA of the CDR3 is TGTGCCAGCAGCCAAGGGCGGGACCTTAGGGAGCAGTACTTC.

The chain recombines TRBV6-2 or TRBV6-3 with TRBJ2-7; 10 nucleotides line up with TRBD2. Trimming removed 2 bases from V and 7 bases from J; junction bases left unmatched: 11. CDR3 length equals 16 residues. Germline assignment: CDR1 MNHEY and CDR2 SVGEGT. Here the CDR3 reads CASSYSLSGGTTEQYF. The CDR3 nucleotides read TGTGCCAGCAGTTACAGTCTTAGCGGGGGGACTACAGAGCAGTACTTC.

J is TRBJ2-1 and V is TRBV14; 9 bases line up with TRBD2. Germline-derived CDR1 and CDR2 are SGHDN and FVKESK. The CDR3 is 18 amino acids. After removal of 4 bases from V and 4 bases from J, the junction contained 14 bases not matched to a gene. Here the CDR3 DNA reads TGTGCCAGCAGCCGACGGAGAGCGGGGGGCCCAGTTTACAATGAGCAGTTCTTC. Its protein is CASSRRRAGGPVYNEQFF.

This clone was detected once. The V gene is TRBV5-1, the J gene TRBJ2-5; 13 bases fit TRBD2. The CDR3 covers 15 residues. Trimming took 1 base from V and 5 from J; bases not matched to a gene: 2. Germline CDR1 reads SGHRS; CDR2 reads YFSETQ. The CDR3 coding sequence is TGCGCCAGCAGCTTGAGGACTAGCGGGGGTGAGACCCAGTACTTC. Protein sequence: CASSLRTSGGETQYF.

V usage is TRBV18 and J usage is TRBJ2-1, with TRBD2 matching 10 bases. Germline V gene data show CDR1 as KGHSH and CDR2 as LQKENI. Germline trimming cut 1 base from V and 10 bases from J; bases unmatched to any gene: 10. The CDR3 runs 16 residues. The CDR3 nucleotides read TGTGCCAGCTCACCACAACGGAGCGGGAGGGCAGGGGAGCAGTTCTTC. Its translation: CASSPQRSGRAGEQFF.

The chain couples TRBV14 to TRBJ1-4; no firm D call. Trimming cost V 5 bases and J 3 bases, with 16 bases left between them. Germline V gene lookup returns CDR1 SGHDN and CDR2 FVKESK. The CDR3 length is 16 residues. The CDR3 sequence: CASSSANFPANEKLFF. CDR3 bases: TGTGCCAGCAGCTCTGCGAACTTTCCGGCTAATGAAAAACTGTTTTTT. The full variable domain, with the rest looked up from reference TRBV14 and TRBJ1-4, is EAGVTQFPSHSVIEKGQTVTLRCDPISGHDNLYWYRRVMGKEIKFLLHFVKESKQDESGMPNNRFLAERTGGTYSTLKVQPAELEDSGVYFCASSSANFPANEKLFFGSGTQLSVL.

In this sample, this clone turned up once. The V and J genes are TRBV5-1 and TRBJ1-2, with D maybe TRBD1 (5 bases). CDR1 and CDR2 from the germline V gene are SGHRS and YFSETQ. The CDR3 consists of 14 residues. V was shortened by 0 bases and J by 4 bases, with 10 bases between the two germline ends. Here the CDR3 reads CASSLGGEGYGYTF. The CDR3 DNA reads TGCGCCAGCAGCTTGGGAGGGGAGGGCTATGGCTACACCTTC.

This chain connects TRBV28 to TRBJ2-3; D uncertain. This CDR3 contains 13 residues. Germline V gene lookup returns CDR1 MDHEN and CDR2 SYDVKM. V lost 3 bases and J lost 2, with 6 bases in between. In DNA, the CDR3 is TGTGCCAGCAGTTTGCGATACACAGATACGCAGTATTTT. Protein sequence: CASSLRYTDTQYF.

J is TRBJ2-7 and V is TRBV21-1; TRBD1 reflects the table's D call only, with no check against the DNA. TRBV21-1 is a pseudogene segment. This CDR3 contains 17 residues. CDR3 sequence reads: CASSPLNIGTATREQYF. In nucleotides, the CDR3 is TGTGCCAGCAGCCCGCTGAACATCGGGACAGCAACACGGGAGCAGTACTTC.

The rearrangement links TRBV14 to TRBJ2-7; 8 bases agree with TRBD2. The V and J ends lost 1 base and 2 bases, in that order; junction bases with no gene match: 7. The CDR3 is made up of 16 amino acids. Germline CDR1 and CDR2: SGHDN and FVKESK. The chain's CDR3 is CASSQVSWRGAYEQYF. The CDR3 DNA reads TGTGCCAGCAGCCAAGTGAGTTGGCGGGGGGCCTACGAGCAGTACTTC.

The genes are TRBV6-6 and TRBJ1-2; 9 bases fit TRBD1. Trimming took 8 bases from V and 4 from J; bases not matched to a gene: 2. The CDR3 covers 12 residues. Germline CDR1 reads MNHNY; CDR2 reads SVGAGI (reference sequence). CDR3 protein: CASAGQGYGYTF. The CDR3 DNA sequence: TGTGCCAGCGCGGGACAGGGCTATGGCTACACCTTC.

The chain joins TRBV6-5 to TRBJ1-2, with a weak D call TRBD1 (6 bases). The V end lost 0 bases, the J end lost 7 bases, and 12 bases lay between the germline ends. Germline CDR1 MNHEY, CDR2 SVGAGI. The CDR3 is made up of 14 amino acids. The CDR3 nucleotides are TGTGCCAGCAGTTACTCGGAAGGGGGAGTTGGCTACACCTTC. It translates to CASSYSEGGVGYTF.

The chain couples TRBV18 to TRBJ1-1, with D perhaps TRBD1 (6 bases). There are 14 residues in the CDR3. The germline CDR1 and CDR2 sequences are KGHSH and LQKENI. Trimming shortened V by 6 bases and J by 4 bases, and 15 bases separated the two germline ends. The CDR3 region has the DNA TGTGCCAGCTCCGGGGGGGGCGAACGCACTGAAGCTTTCTTT. Encoded protein: CASSGGGERTEAFF.

The rearrangement joins TRBV21-1 to TRBJ2-7; TRBD2, the D gene given by the table, was not confirmed from the DNA. TRBV21-1 is recorded as a pseudogene. CDR3 length: 14 residues. CDR3 nucleotides: TGTGCCAGCAGCAAAGGCACTAGGTTCTACGAGCAGTACTTC. Its translation is CASSKGTRFYEQYF.

This rearrangement joins TRBV7-3 to TRBJ2-7, with D hard to call. Germline V gives CDR1 SGHTA, CDR2 FQGTGA. CDR3 size: 13 residues. V lost 5 bases to trimming and J lost 0 bases, with 8 bases between them. The CDR3 DNA is TGTGCCAGCAGCCACTTTATCTCCTACGAGCAGTACTTC. Translated: CASSHFISYEQYF.

The CDR3 region is CASSSRAQGPYEQYF. In nucleotides, the CDR3 is TGTGCCAGCAGCTCAAGGGCGCAGGGGCCATACGAGCAGTACTTC. This chain links TRBV7-2 with TRBJ2-7; a weak D match, TRBD1 (6 bases). This CDR3 comprises 15 residues. Looked up from germline, CDR1 is SGHTA and CDR2 is FQGNSA. Trimming took off 4 bases at V and 4 bases at J, with 17 bases between the two ends.

In the case of this clone: Other DNA sequences of this sample code for an identical CDR3. The J gene is TRBJ2-7, the V gene TRBV6-5, with 11 bases lining up with TRBD1. This CDR3 contains 15 residues. CDR1 and CDR2 from the germline V gene are MNHEY and SVGAGI. Germline trimming cut 5 bases from V and 1 base from J; bases unmatched to any gene: 4. The CDR3 spells CASSPRDRGSYEQYF. The CDR3 DNA is TGTGCCAGCAGTCCCCGGGACAGGGGGTCCTACGAGCAGTACTTC.

The chain links TRBV5-1 to TRBJ2-6, with a weak D call TRBD1 (6 bases). The V end was cut by 6 bases, the J end by 1 base, with 11 bases between. Germline CDR1 is SGHRS and CDR2 is YFSETQ. The CDR3 runs to 15 residues. The CDR3 DNA is TGCGCCAGCACGGGACACCTTTCTGGGGCCAACGTCCTGACTTTC. Translation: CASTGHLSGANVLTF.